The clone carrying this T cell receptor (beta chain) was observed a few times. The antigen is not known. TCRdb processed the 5' RACE reads anew with MiXCR; each CDR3 protein has one entry. The data show approximately 570,000 distinct CDR3 sequences, with under 20% seen just once and more than 10% held by the top ten. V dropped 7 bases and J dropped 10 bases, with 14 bases sitting between them. Per germline, CDR1 MNHEY and CDR2 SVGEGT. The CDR3 contains 12 residues. This sample was taken from a study of T-cell memory formation after mild COVID-19. Study-wide results and limits: CD4+ contracting clones lay mainly in CM and EM, CD8+ ones in EMRA.

This receptor was taken from an adult woman who had mild COVID-19 (a few samples of this study predate the infection). Cell type and time point are not known. The V call is TRBV6-2 or TRBV6-3, the J call TRBJ2-1; TRBD1 is a possible D gene (8 bases). Sequenced sample: PBMCs or a T cell subset sorted from them (not recorded which). The CDR3 region is CASTNRGGEQFF. The CDR3, as DNA: TGTGCCAGCACTAACAGGGGGGGCGAGCAGTTCTTC.